The 17 T cell receptor beta chains below all came from one sample that was sequenced in a study of T cells in localized non-small cell lung cancer. Some clones are missing from TCRdb's copy, which holds only in-frame ones; the method was immunoSEQ multiplex PCR. This table holds thousands of clones, 29% found once. Sequenced material: lung tumor tissue, taken before any cancer treatment. The receptor source for this set is a woman aged 35 to 69 with stage III lung adenocarcinoma.

The V gene is TRBV6-8, the J gene TRBJ1-5; D unclear. Germline V gene sequence: CDR1 MNHGY, CDR2 SAAAGT. This CDR3 contains 13 residues. The V and J ends lost 0 bases and 6 bases respectively, with 6 bases between them. The CDR3 nucleotides read TGTGCCAGCAGTTACTCAAGCGGTCAGCCCCAGCATTTT. Amino acids: CASSYSSGQPQHF.

This clone was observed a few times. This rearrangement joins TRBV7-6 to TRBJ2-5; 8 nucleotides match TRBD2. V lost 5 bases, J lost 5 bases, and 10 bases stayed unmatched. Germline CDR1 and CDR2: SGHVS and FNYEAQ. The CDR3 has 15 amino acids. The CDR3 loop is CASSQSAGVAETQYF. The CDR3 region has the DNA TGTGCCAGCAGCCAGTCAGCGGGAGTTGCGGAGACCCAGTACTTC.

The V and J genes are TRBV19 and TRBJ2-1, with D hard to call. Germline V gene sequence: CDR1 LNHDA, CDR2 SQIVND (reference sequence). V was cut by 1 base and J by 8 bases, with 6 bases left in between. The CDR3 is made up of 12 amino acids. CDR3: CASSIVGYEQFF. CDR3 DNA: TGTGCCAGTAGTATAGTGGGCTATGAGCAGTTCTTC.

This rearrangement joins TRBV19 to TRBJ1-2, with no clear D. Deletions cut 10 bases from V and 5 bases from J, with 11 bases between. This CDR3 has 11 amino acids. CDR1 is LNHDA, CDR2 SQIVND, per germline (reference sequence). The chain's CDR3 is CATALEYGYTF. The CDR3 nucleotides read TGTGCCACCGCCCTCGAATATGGCTACACCTTC. Full variable domain (rest looked up from reference TRBV19 and TRBJ1-2): DGGITQSPKYLFRKEGQNVTLSCEQNLNHDAMYWYRQDPGQGLRLIYYSQIVNDFQKGDIAEGYSVSREKKESFPLTVTSAQKNPTAFYLCATALEYGYTFGSGTRLTVV.

The chain recombines TRBV2 with TRBJ2-1, with TRBD2 matching 7 bases. J was trimmed by 0 bases and V by 2 bases; bases with no gene match: 7. The CDR3 sequence is 17 residues long. CDR1 and CDR2 from the germline V gene are SNHLY and FYNNEI. This CDR3 is CASSEWGGTGSYNEQFF. The DNA of the CDR3 is TGTGCCAGCAGTGAATGGGGGGGGACGGGCTCCTACAATGAGCAGTTCTTC.

V gene TRBV19 combines with J gene TRBJ2-7; the match to TRBD2 covers 8 bases. Germline V CDR1 and CDR2: LNHDA, SQIVND (reference sequence). The CDR3 sequence is 16 residues long. V was pared by 0 bases and J by 3 bases, with 7 bases of the junction left unmatched. CDR3 sequence reads: CASSIDSSGSGYEQYF. CDR3 bases: TGTGCCAGTAGTATAGATTCGAGCGGGAGTGGCTACGAGCAGTACTTC.

This clone was observed a few times. This chain uses TRBV28 with TRBJ1-5, with 9 nucleotides matching TRBD1. Germline CDR1 reads MDHEN; CDR2 reads SYDVKM. The CDR3 contains 16 residues. Losses at the gene ends were 2 bases for V and 1 base for J; bases not matched to a gene: 3. The CDR3 DNA follows: TGTGCCAGCAGTTTAACAGGGGGCACGAGCAATCAGCCCCAGCATTTT. It is translated as CASSLTGGTSNQPQHF.

The genes are TRBV18 and TRBJ2-1; no firm D call. V was clipped by 2 bases and J by 8 bases, with 7 bases between them. From germline, CDR1 is KGHSH and CDR2 LQKENI. CDR3 length equals 12 residues. CDR3 sequence reads: CASSPVSDEQFF. CDR3 coding DNA: TGTGCCAGCTCACCAGTCAGCGATGAGCAGTTCTTC.

J is TRBJ1-2 and V is TRBV28; 7 bases match TRBD1. V dropped 7 bases and J dropped 0; count of bases not matched to a gene: 5. The germline V gene encodes CDR1 MDHEN and CDR2 SYDVKM. The CDR3 is 14 residues long. The CDR3 nucleotides read TGTGCCAGCACCTGGGACAGACCTAACTATGGCTACACCTTC. As protein: CASTWDRPNYGYTF.

The rearrangement joins TRBV28 to TRBJ2-7, with 8 bases identical to TRBD1. Germline CDR1 is MDHEN and CDR2 is SYDVKM. This CDR3 is built from 14 residues. After removal of 8 bases from V and 0 bases from J, the junction contained 6 bases not matched to a gene. The CDR3 DNA reads as TGTGCCAGCGTGGGACAGGCCAGCTCCTACGAGCAGTACTTC. Its protein is CASVGQASSYEQYF. The variable domain in full, with the rest retrieved from reference TRBV28 and TRBJ2-7, is DVKVTQSSRYLVKRTGEKVFLECVQDMDHENMFWYRQDPGLGLRLIYFSYDVKMKEKGDIPEGYSVSREKKERFSLILESASTNQTSMYLCASVGQASSYEQYFGPGTRLTVT.

By share, this clone counts as medium-sized (0.01 to 0.1%). The CDR3 protein is CASSPPGATGELFF. The DNA of the CDR3 is TGTGCCAGCAGCCCGCCCGGGGCCACCGGGGAGCTGTTTTTT. The genes are TRBV11-3 and TRBJ2-2, with D perhaps TRBD1 or TRBD2 (5 bases each). The germline CDR1 and CDR2 sequences are SGHNT and YENEEA. Trimming stripped 5 bases from V and 4 bases from J, with 11 bases between. This CDR3 comprises 14 residues.

The V gene is TRBV19, the J gene TRBJ2-5; the D is unclear. Germline V gives CDR1 LNHDA, CDR2 SQIVND (reference sequence). This CDR3 contains 13 residues. V shed 7 bases and J shed 4 bases, with 13 bases lying between them. CDR3 amino acids: CASNSAGRETQYF. In DNA, the CDR3 is TGTGCCAGTAATTCCGCCGGTAGAGAGACCCAGTACTTC.

CDR3 residues: CASRVRVGRAEAFF. Written as DNA, the CDR3 is TGTGCCAGCAGGGTAAGGGTAGGGAGGGCTGAAGCTTTCTTT. J is TRBJ1-1 and V is TRBV6-8; the D is unclear. The CDR3 extends over 14 amino acids. V was clipped by 6 bases and J by 6 bases, with 17 bases between them. CDR1 is MNHGY and CDR2 is SAAAGT in the germline V gene.

The rearrangement links TRBV11-3 to TRBJ2-1, with D hard to call. The CDR3 runs 14 residues. Trimming removed 2 bases from V and 10 bases from J, with 15 bases in between. CDR1 is SGHNT, CDR2 YENEEA, per germline. This CDR3 reads CASSLRPLGKEQFF. The CDR3 nucleotides are TGTGCCAGCAGCTTAAGACCCCTGGGGAAAGAGCAGTTCTTC.

The chain uses TRBV28 and TRBJ1-2; D not resolved. Germline values: CDR1 MDHEN, CDR2 SYDVKM. Trimming pared 6 bases from V and 7 bases from J, leaving 12 bases between. The CDR3 sequence is 12 residues long. The CDR3 spells CASSPVGSGYTF. The CDR3 DNA reads TGTGCCAGCAGCCCCGTGGGGAGTGGCTACACCTTC.

This clone was seen a handful of times. The CDR3 DNA follows: TGTGCCAGCAGCTCATACCGGGACAGGGGGCATAAGAACTATGGCTACACCTTC. It specifies CASSSYRDRGHKNYGYTF. The chain uses TRBV9 and TRBJ1-2; 12 bases match TRBD1. V lost 4 bases and J lost 2; bases outside the gene matches: 12. Germline lookup yields CDR1 SGDLS and CDR2 YYNGEE. CDR3 length: 18 residues.

This clone was detected only a few times. V and J are TRBV28 and TRBJ1-5, with D perhaps TRBD1 (6 bases). The CDR3 runs to 14 residues. Trimming took off 10 bases at V and 0 bases at J, with 13 bases between the two ends. The germline V gene has CDR1 MDHEN and CDR2 SYDVKM. CDR3 nucleotides: TGTGCCACAGAGGGGGGGGGTAGCAATCAGCCCCAGCATTTT. Residues: CATEGGGSNQPQHF.